Shown below are 18 T cell receptor beta chains from a single sample sequenced in a study of CD8+ T cells in alopecia areata. Cells that came from pooled cutaneous lymph nodes were sorted using CD4, CD8alpha, NKG2D, NKG2ACE and other markers. The authors extracted RNA and reverse transcribed it into cDNA as the sequencing template. This table comes from immunoSEQ multiplex PCR, and its TCRdb copy is limited to in-frame clones, with some not included. The sample has around 20,000 clones, none seen only once; the top ten hold around 33%. What was sequenced was CD8+ T cells sorted from a lymph node. The receptors were sampled from a C3H/HeJ mouse with alopecia areata. MHC haplotype of the mouse line: H2-k.

This clone has just a few counts. Genes here carry mouse names. The read finishes 4 residues shy of the CDR3 end, and the germline J gene is used to complete it. The rearrangement links TRBV1 to TRBJ2-5; 7 nucleotides agree with TRBD2. Per germline, CDR1 NSQYPW and CDR2 LRSPGD (reference sequence). Germline trimming cut 0 bases from V and 0 bases from J; bases unmatched to any gene: 3. CDR3 size: 16 residues. The covered CDR3 bases are TGCACCTGCAGTGCAGAAGGTGGGGGGAACCAAGAC. It yields the protein CTCSAEGGGNQD. The entire CDR3 reads CTCSAEGGGNQDTQYF.

The sample holds many counts of this clone. Each gene name is a mouse one. The CDR3 end is not reached by the read, which stops 4 residues before it; the germline J gene fills it in. The chain is built from TRBV13-3 and TRBJ2-1, with 9 bases identical to TRBD2. This CDR3 is built from 16 residues. V lost 2 bases to trimming and J lost 0 bases; unmatched junction nucleotides: 3. The germline V gene encodes CDR1 NNHDY and CDR2 SYVADS. CDR3 bases read: TGTGCCAGCAGTGAGCTGGGGGGGTATAACTATGCT. Its protein is CASSELGGYNYA. The complete CDR3 protein is CASSELGGYNYAEQFF.

This clone showed up many times. Mouse germline and gene names are used. With the read ending 4 residues before the CDR3 end, the germline J gene is used to fill in that end. The chain combines TRBV13-3 with TRBJ2-1, with TRBD2 matching over 8 bases. Germline assignment: CDR1 NNHDY and CDR2 SYVADS. This CDR3 comprises 13 residues. The DNA read from the CDR3 is TGTGCCAGCAGTGATTTGGGGGGGGCT. Amino acid sequence: CASSDLGGA. The complete CDR3 reads CASSDLGGAEQFF.

In its sample, this clone was seen a few times. Gene names and germline match the mouse. The DNA ends 4 residues before the CDR3 does, and the rest of the CDR3 is filled in from the germline J gene. The V and J genes are TRBV19 and TRBJ2-5; 13 bases match TRBD2. The CDR3 is 17 residues long. CDR1 FNHDT and CDR2 SITEND come from the germline V gene (reference sequence). V lost 5 bases and J lost 2; bases outside the gene matches: 8. CDR3 region: CASSRTGGAKGQDTQYF. CDR3 DNA, as far as it was read: TGTGCCAGCAGCAGGACTGGGGGGGCAAAGGGCCAAGAC.

This clone occurred a few times. Genes here carry mouse names. The CDR3 extends 4 residues past the end of the read, so its final part is completed from the germline J gene. V and J are TRBV1 and TRBJ2-5; D possibly corresponds to TRBD2 (6 bases). V gave up 0 bases and J gave up 0 bases, with 10 bases separating them. CDR3 size: 16 residues. CDR1 is NSQYPW and CDR2 is LRSPGD in the germline V gene (reference sequence). CDR3 bases read: TGCACCTGCAGTGCAGAAGCCTGGGGAAACCAAGAC. Protein: CTCSAEAWGNQD. The whole CDR3 reads CTCSAEAWGNQDTQYF.

This clone appeared a few times. At residue 11, the TCRdb protein departs from the DNA translation, so the protein shown here was derived from the DNA itself. Gene names are the mouse ones. The read terminates 3 residues ahead of where the CDR3 ends, so the germline J gene completes it. The chain uses TRBV17 and TRBJ1-3; tentatively, D is TRBD1 (5 bases). The V end lost 4 bases, the J end lost 0 bases, and 7 bases lay between the germline ends. The CDR3 contains 14 residues. Germline V gene lookup returns CDR1 MNHDT and CDR2 YYDKIL. The chain's CDR3 is CASSTGSSGNTLYF. CDR3 bases read: TGTGCTAGCAGTACAGGGTCTTCTGGAAATACG.

This clone was counted only a few times. Mouse gene names apply. Read sequence stops 4 residues before the CDR3 end, and the germline J gene provides the missing end. The rearrangement joins TRBV13-2 to TRBJ2-7, with D hard to call. This CDR3 has 12 amino acids. From germline, CDR1 is NNHNN and CDR2 SYGAGS (reference sequence). The CDR3 reads CASGDALYEQYF. The CDR3 bases that were read are TGTGCCAGCGGTGATGCACTGTAT.

This clone was seen more than once but under ten times. Genes and germline are mouse. The CDR3 end lies 4 residues beyond the end of the read and is filled in from the germline J gene. The gene calls are TRBV31 and TRBJ1-2; 8 bases fit TRBD1. V lost 4 bases, J lost 3 bases, and 1 base stayed unmatched. Germline V CDR1 and CDR2: GKSSPN, SITVG. There are 12 residues in the CDR3. CDR3 DNA, as far as it was read: TGTGCCTGGACCAGGGGGCACTCC. Its protein is CAWTRGHS. The whole CDR3 is CAWTRGHSDYTF.

Remarks on this clone: Germline and genes: mouse. The CDR3 end lies 4 residues beyond the end of the read and is filled in from the germline J gene. The chain links TRBV13-2 to TRBJ2-2; 10 nucleotides line up with TRBD2. The V gene end was trimmed by 2 bases and the J gene end by 4 bases; junction bases not matched to a gene: 2. This CDR3 comprises 15 residues. Germline V CDR1 and CDR2: NNHNN, SYGAGS (reference sequence). The DNA read from the CDR3 is TGTGCCAGCGGTGACTGGGGGGGCCCCACCGGG. It translates to CASGDWGGPTG. The full CDR3 is CASGDWGGPTGQLYF.

This clone was counted many times. Genes and germline come from the mouse. The read halts 4 residues ahead of the CDR3 end, with the missing end drawn from the germline J gene. V is TRBV13-2 and J is TRBJ2-1, with a weak D call TRBD2 (7 bases). Germline CDR1 reads NNHNN; CDR2 reads SYGAGS (reference sequence). This CDR3 is 14 amino acids long. Trimming removed 0 bases at V and 4 bases at J, with 8 bases between. Partial CDR3 DNA: TGTGCCAGCGGTGATGGGGGGGCGTATGCT. Translating gives CASGDGGAYA. The whole CDR3 sequence reads CASGDGGAYAEQFF.

The table lists this clone with a few counts. Here the gene names and germline are mouse. The CDR3 end lies 4 residues beyond the end of the read and is filled in from the germline J gene. The rearrangement uses TRBV13-2 and TRBJ2-5; the match to TRBD2 covers 12 bases. From germline, CDR1 is NNHNN and CDR2 SYGAGS (reference sequence). The CDR3 covers 17 residues. With 3 bases clipped from V and 1 base from J, the junction kept 6 bases outside the gene matches. This CDR3 reads CASGGAGTGGYQDTQYF. The sequenced CDR3 bases are TGTGCCAGCGGTGGAGCCGGGACTGGGGGGTACCAAGAC.

There are a few counts of this clone. Each gene name is a mouse one. The missing CDR3 end, 4 residues past where the read stops, is filled in from the germline J gene. The chain employs TRBV16 and TRBJ1-2; the D gene is possibly TRBD1 (6 bases). In germline, CDR1 is SGHSA, CDR2 FRNQAP. V was pared by 6 bases and J by 1 base, with 9 bases between. The CDR3 sequence is 13 residues long. The CDR3 DNA, read in part, is TGTGCAAGCAGGTCGGGACAAAACTCC. This encodes CASRSGQNS. The CDR3 reads in full as CASRSGQNSDYTF.

With regard to this clone: Mouse gene names apply. The read comes to an end 4 residues before the CDR3 does, leaving the germline J gene to fill in the end. This chain links TRBV1 with TRBJ2-1; 9 nucleotides match TRBD1. CDR3 length: 16 amino acids. Per the germline V gene, CDR1 is NSQYPW and CDR2 is LRSPGD (reference sequence). CDR3 protein: CTCSASQGARGAEQFF. The covered CDR3 bases are TGCACCTGCAGTGCGTCACAGGGGGCGCGAGGCGCT. The variable domain in full, completed from reference TRBV1 and TRBJ2-1, reads VTLLEQNPRWRLVPRGQAVNLRCILKNSQYPWMSWYQQDLQKQLQWLFTLRSPGDKEVKSLPGADYLATRVTDTELRLQVANMSQGRTLYCTCSASQGARGAEQFFGPGTRLTVL.

This clone occurred a few times. Gene names are the mouse ones. The CDR3 bases that were read are TGTGCCAGCAGTGATGCACCCAGTTTTTAT. Residues: CASSDAPSFY. The whole CDR3 protein reads CASSDAPSFYEQYF. The rearrangement links TRBV13-3 to TRBJ2-7; no firm D call. The read falls 4 residues short of the CDR3 end, and the missing part is taken from the germline J gene. CDR3 length: 14 amino acids. Germline V CDR1 and CDR2: NNHDY, SYVADS.

As regards this clone: Genes here carry mouse names. The read finishes 4 residues shy of the CDR3 end, and the germline J gene is used to complete it. The chain joins TRBV3 to TRBJ2-5, with D perhaps TRBD1 (6 bases). This CDR3 has 14 residues. Germline assignment: CDR1 SNHLY and CDR2 FYNGKV (reference sequence). CDR3 bases read: TGTGCCAGCAGCTTAAGGCAGGGGAAAGAC. Amino acid sequence: CASSLRQGKD. The entire CDR3 is CASSLRQGKDTQYF.

Details on this clone: Mouse gene names and germline throughout. The observed sequence ends 4 residues before the CDR3 terminus, with the missing tail filled in from the germline J gene. J is TRBJ2-4 and V is TRBV19; TRBD2 agrees at 7 bases. Germline CDR1 FNHDT, CDR2 SITEND (reference sequence). This CDR3 region has 13 residues. CDR3 amino acids: CASSMTGRNTLYF. CDR3 bases read: TGTGCCAGCAGTATGACTGGGAGAAAC. Based on the CDR3 plus reference TRBV19 and TRBJ2-4, the full variable domain is GGIITQTPKFLIGQEGQKLTLKCQQNFNHDTMYWYRQDSGKGLRLIYYSITENDLQKGDLSEGYDASREKKSSFSLTVTSAQKNEMAVFLCASSMTGRNTLYFGAGTRLSVL.

Remarks on this clone: Genes and germline are mouse. The CDR3 end is not reached by the read, which stops 4 residues before it; the germline J gene fills it in. The rearrangement links TRBV31 to TRBJ1-4; possible D gene TRBD1, 6 bases. V lost 1 base and J 0 bases, leaving 6 bases between the germline ends. Germline CDR1 GKSSPN, CDR2 SITVG. This CDR3 is 14 amino acids long. The CDR3 sequence is CAWSRTVSNERLFF. Incomplete CDR3 DNA: TGTGCCTGGAGTCGGACAGTTTCCAACGAA.

There are a few counts of this clone. The gene names here belong to mouse. Read sequence stops 4 residues before the CDR3 end, and the germline J gene provides the missing end. The chain carries TRBV1 and TRBJ1-4; no clear D gene. The germline V gene encodes CDR1 NSQYPW and CDR2 LRSPGD (reference sequence). This CDR3 contains 13 residues. Trimming left V 3 bases short and J 2 bases short, with 4 bases between. Partial CDR3 DNA: TGCACCTGCAGTGCTCTCTCCAACGAA. Translating gives CTCSALSNE. The entire CDR3 reads CTCSALSNERLFF.